The rows below give T cell receptor beta chains drawn from one sample of a study of cytomegalovirus exposure and HLA in healthy donors. Sequenced by immunoSEQ multiplex PCR; TCRdb stores in-frame clones only, minus some. The sample lists 37,000 or so clones, roughly four fifths occurring once. The sequencing input was PBMCs. These receptors were obtained from a woman aged 40 to 49 in good health and CMV-seronegative. Each CDR3 is given with its conserved first and last residue. D genes are given only for firm matches. Not all rows give a size; the values are once, few, many and, for expanded clones, a class.

D gene: TRBD1; CDR3 length: 14; J gene: TRBJ1-2; V gene: TRBV2; clone size: -; CDR3 protein: CASILDRMGYGYTF; CDR3 DNA: TGTGCCAGCATCTTGGACAGGATGGGCTATGGCTACACCTTC
D gene: TRBD1; CDR3 length: 14; J gene: TRBJ1-1; V gene: TRBV9; clone size: -; CDR3 protein: CASSVGQEGTEAFF; CDR3 DNA: TGTGCCAGCAGCGTCGGACAGGAGGGCACTGAAGCTTTCTTT
D gene: TRBD1; CDR3 length: 16; J gene: TRBJ1-6; V gene: TRBV5-1; clone size: few; CDR3 protein: CASSSQGSSYNSPLHF; CDR3 DNA: TGCGCCAGCAGCTCACAGGGGAGCTCCTATAATTCACCCCTCCACTTT
D gene: -; CDR3 length: 15; J gene: TRBJ2-5; V gene: TRBV9; clone size: -; CDR3 protein: CASSVYPSEAETQYF; CDR3 DNA: TGTGCCAGCAGCGTATACCCCTCGGAGGCAGAGACCCAGTACTTC
D gene: -; CDR3 length: 13; J gene: TRBJ1-1; V gene: TRBV7-2; clone size: -; CDR3 protein: CASSRQQNTEAFF; CDR3 DNA: TGTGCCAGCAGCAGACAGCAGAACACTGAAGCTTTCTTT
D gene: -; CDR3 length: 14; J gene: TRBJ1-2; V gene: TRBV15; clone size: -; CDR3 protein: CATSRDAPVYGYTF; CDR3 DNA: TGTGCCACCAGCAGAGACGCGCCTGTCTATGGCTACACCTTC
D gene: -; CDR3 length: 15; J gene: TRBJ1-2; V gene: TRBV15; clone size: -; CDR3 protein: CATSEGTSPLWGYTF; CDR3 DNA: TGTGCCACCAGCGAAGGGACAAGTCCGCTCTGGGGCTACACCTTC
D gene: TRBD2; CDR3 length: 15; J gene: TRBJ2-5; V gene: TRBV7-2; clone size: -; CDR3 protein: CASSQGRGGHETQYF; CDR3 DNA: TGTGCCAGCAGCCAGGGGCGGGGGGGCCACGAGACCCAGTACTTC
D gene: TRBD1; CDR3 length: 15; J gene: TRBJ1-2; V gene: TRBV4-2; clone size: -; CDR3 protein: CASSPQGQGTGGYTF; CDR3 DNA: TGTGCCAGCAGCCCACAGGGACAGGGGACGGGTGGCTACACCTTC
D gene: TRBD2; CDR3 length: 16; J gene: TRBJ2-5; V gene: TRBV4-2; clone size: once; CDR3 protein: CASSRVAGGSGETQYF; CDR3 DNA: TGTGCCAGCAGCAGAGTAGCGGGGGGGTCTGGAGAGACCCAGTACTTC
D gene: -; CDR3 length: 15; J gene: TRBJ1-1; V gene: TRBV18; clone size: once; CDR3 protein: CASSPPGQPNTEAFF; CDR3 DNA: TGTGCCAGCTCACCACCCGGACAGCCTAACACTGAAGCTTTCTTT
D gene: -; CDR3 length: 14; J gene: TRBJ1-1; V gene: TRBV7-2; clone size: -; CDR3 protein: CASSLVYRDTEAFF; CDR3 DNA: TGTGCCAGCAGCTTAGTTTACAGGGACACTGAAGCTTTCTTT
D gene: -; CDR3 length: 14; J gene: TRBJ2-1; V gene: TRBV6-5; clone size: -; CDR3 protein: CASSAGGSYNEQFF; CDR3 DNA: TGTGCCAGCAGTGCCGGTGGCTCCTACAATGAGCAGTTCTTC